The text below deals with one T cell receptor (beta chain). Its antigen remains undetermined. No per-base quality is available; no much larger clone lies one base away. The sample is drawn from a study of control samples from healthy donors and cancer patients (dated by TCRdb to the early 2020s). The library was built by means of the immunoSEQ multiplex PCR assay. The table comes from immuneACCESS by way of TCRdb, which keeps in-frame sequences with V and J called. Part of the clones is missing from these tables; in studies checked, under half for an unresolved V gene and the rest for unknown reasons. Counted in this sample were 50,000 or so clones; over 85% of them appeared once. Less than 25% of the sample belongs to the ten largest clones. The germline V gene supplies CDR1 MGHDK and CDR2 SYGVNS. V lost 1 base and J lost 5 bases; the stretch between them is 14 bases long. The CDR3, cysteine through phenylalanine, is 16 amino acids long. CDR3 DNA only is kept here, 48 bases in frame from base 1.

The rearrangement joined TRBV25-1 to TRBJ2-2; there is no confident call for the D gene. Sequencing was done on a sample of PBMCs. The origin of this receptor is a woman between 50 and 59 years old with head and neck cancer. The DNA sequence is TGTGCCAGCAGTGAATCGCCAGGTTCGGATACCGGGGAGCTGTTTTTT. Its protein reads: CASSESPGSDTGELFF.